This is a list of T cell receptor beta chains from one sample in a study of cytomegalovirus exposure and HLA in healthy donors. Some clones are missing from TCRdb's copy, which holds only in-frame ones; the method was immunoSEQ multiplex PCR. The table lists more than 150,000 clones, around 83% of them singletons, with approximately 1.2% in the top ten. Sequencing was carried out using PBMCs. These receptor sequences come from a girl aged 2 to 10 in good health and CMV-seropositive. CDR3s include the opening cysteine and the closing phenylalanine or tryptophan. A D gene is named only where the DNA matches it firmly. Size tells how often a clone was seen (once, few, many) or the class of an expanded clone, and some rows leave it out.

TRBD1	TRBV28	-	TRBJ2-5	TGTGCCAGCAAACTTCAGGGGGAAGAGACCCAGTACTTC	CASKLQGEETQYF
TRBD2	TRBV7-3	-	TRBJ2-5	TGTGCCAGCAGCTTAAGGCTAGCGGGAGGGCCGGAGGAGACCCAGTACTTC	CASSLRLAGGPEETQYF
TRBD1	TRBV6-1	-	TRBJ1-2	TGTGCCAGCAGATGGACAGGGGGGAGCAAAAGCTACACCTTC	CASRWTGGSKSYTF
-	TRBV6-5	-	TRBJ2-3	TGTGCCTCCCGGGGGGCGATGGGCACAGATACGCAGTATTTT	CASRGAMGTDTQYF
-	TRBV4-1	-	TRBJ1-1	TGCGCCAGCAGCCAAGATTGGCGGGCCACGACTGAAGCTTTCTTT	CASSQDWRATTEAFF
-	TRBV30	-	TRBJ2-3	TGTGCCTGGAGTGCCGGGAGCGGTACAGATACGCAGTATTTT	CAWSAGSGTDTQYF
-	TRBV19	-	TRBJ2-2	TGTGCCAGTACCCAACGGAGGGGCGCCGGGGAGCTGTTTTTT	CASTQRRGAGELFF
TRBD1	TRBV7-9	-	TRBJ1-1	TGTGCCAGCAGCACAGGGGCCGGGACAGGGAACACTGAAGCTTTCTTT	CASSTGAGTGNTEAFF
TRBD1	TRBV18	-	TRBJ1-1	TGTGCCAGCTCACTGGGGACAGGGTCTGCGAACACTGAAGCTTTCTTT	CASSLGTGSANTEAFF
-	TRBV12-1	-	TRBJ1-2	TGTGCCAGCAGCACCGTACAGGGGACGAATGACTATGGCTACACCTTC	CASSTVQGTNDYGYTF
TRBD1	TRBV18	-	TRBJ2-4	TGTGCCAGCTCAGAAGGGGGCGAAAACATTCAGTACTTC	CASSEGGENIQYF
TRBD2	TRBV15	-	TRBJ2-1	TGTGCCACCAGCAGAGCAACCGGGACTACCGCCTACAATGAGCAGTTCTTC	CATSRATGTTAYNEQFF
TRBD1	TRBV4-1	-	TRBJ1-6	TGCGCCAGCAGCCCCCAGGACAGGGTCTATAATTCACCCCTCCACTTT	CASSPQDRVYNSPLHF
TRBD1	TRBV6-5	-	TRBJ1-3	TGTGCCAGCAGTCGACAGGGGAGAGCTGGAAACACCATATATTTT	CASSRQGRAGNTIYF
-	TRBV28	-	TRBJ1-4	TGTGCCAGCAGTAAGGACAGTATCGAAAAACTGTTTTTT	CASSKDSIEKLFF
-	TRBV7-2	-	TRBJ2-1	TGTGCCAGCAGCTCTCACATCTACAATGAGCAGTTCTTC	CASSSHIYNEQFF
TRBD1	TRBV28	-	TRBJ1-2	TGTGCCAGCACCTCCCCCTGGGACAGCTATGGCTACACCTTC	CASTSPWDSYGYTF
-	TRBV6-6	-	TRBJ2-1	TGTGCCAGCAGTTACTCCGGTGAGCAGTTCTTC	CASSYSGEQFF
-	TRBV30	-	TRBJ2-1	TGTGCCTGGAAGACGACTGGCGGCAATGAGCAGTTCTTC	CAWKTTGGNEQFF
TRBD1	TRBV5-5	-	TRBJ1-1	TGTGCCAGCAGCTTGTCCGCGTTTCAGGGGGGTGAAGCTTTCTTT	CASSLSAFQGGEAFF
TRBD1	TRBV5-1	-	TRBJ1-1	TGCGCCAGCAGCATCTACGGGACAGGGTTTAACACTGAAGCTTTCTTT	CASSIYGTGFNTEAFF
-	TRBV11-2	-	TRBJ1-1	TGTGCCAGCAGCTTAGTCCACAGGGCGGACACTGAAGCTTTCTTT	CASSLVHRADTEAFF
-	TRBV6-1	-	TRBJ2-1	TGTGCCAGCAGTGAAATCCGCAGGGCCCTTAGGGATGAGCAGTTCTTC	CASSEIRRALRDEQFF
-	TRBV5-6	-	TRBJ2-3	TGTGCCAGCAGCCGGGACTTCTCGACACCTAGCACAGATACGCAGTATTTT	CASSRDFSTPSTDTQYF
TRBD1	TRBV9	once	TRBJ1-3	TGTGCCAGCAGCTTCTTCAGGGGGCCTGGAAACACCATATATTTT	CASSFFRGPGNTIYF
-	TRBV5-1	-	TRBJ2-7	TGCGCCAGCAGCTTGCCCAGGGACTACGAGCAGTACTTC	CASSLPRDYEQYF
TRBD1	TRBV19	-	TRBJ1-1	TGTGCCAGTAGTGGATTCGACAGGGGCTCAACTGAAGCTTTCTTT	CASSGFDRGSTEAFF
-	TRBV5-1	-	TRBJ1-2	TGCGCCAGCAGCTTTGACAGTTCACTTTATGGCTACACCTTC	CASSFDSSLYGYTF
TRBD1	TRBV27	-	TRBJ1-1	TGTGCCAGCAGTCGGTTCGACAGGGTTGAGGCTTTCTTT	CASSRFDRVEAFF
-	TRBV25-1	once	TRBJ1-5	TGTGCCAGCAGTACGACGGGATTCGGGGATCAGCCCCAGCATTTT	CASSTTGFGDQPQHF
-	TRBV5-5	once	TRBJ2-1	TGTGCCAGCAGCTTGACTCCGACAGGTCAATACAATGAGCAGTTCTTC	CASSLTPTGQYNEQFF
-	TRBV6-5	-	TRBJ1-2	TGTGCCAGCAGTTATCGGGAGGGATTCTACACCTTC	CASSYREGFYTF
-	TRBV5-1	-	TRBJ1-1	TGCGCCAGCAGCGGGGAAGAGGGATGGACTGAAGCTTTCTTT	CASSGEEGWTEAFF
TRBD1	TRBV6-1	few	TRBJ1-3	TGTGCCATTAATACAGGGGTTTGGAACACCATATATTTT	CAINTGVWNTIYF
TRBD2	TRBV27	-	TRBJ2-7	TGTGCCAGCAGTTTAAAAACTCCGGCTAGCGGGTACGAGCAGTACTTC	CASSLKTPASGYEQYF
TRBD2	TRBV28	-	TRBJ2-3	TGTGCCAGCAGTATTAGCGGGGGACCCCTAGATACGCAGTATTTT	CASSISGGPLDTQYF
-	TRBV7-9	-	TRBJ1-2	TGTGCCAGCAGCTTAATACAGGGCGATGGCTACACCTTC	CASSLIQGDGYTF
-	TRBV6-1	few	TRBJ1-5	TGTGCCAGCAGTAAGGGGTGGGGTCAGCCCCAGCATTTT	CASSKGWGQPQHF
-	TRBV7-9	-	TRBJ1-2	TGTGCCAGCAGCCTGGGCGGGGGCCATACTTCCCGCAACTATGGCTACACCTTC	CASSLGGGHTSRNYGYTF
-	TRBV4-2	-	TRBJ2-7	TGTGCCAGCAGCCATCCTTCGAATGGGCTCCGACGGAACGAGCAGTACTTC	CASSHPSNGLRRNEQYF
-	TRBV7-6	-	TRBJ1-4	TGTGCCAGCAGCTCCCCCCGGGGTAGAGCTAATGAAAAACTGTTTTTT	CASSSPRGRANEKLFF
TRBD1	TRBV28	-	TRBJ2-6	TGTGCCAGCAGTTTATTCTTGGGACAGCAACCCTCTGGGGCCAACGTCCTGACTTTC	CASSLFLGQQPSGANVLTF
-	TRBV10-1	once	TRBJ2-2	TGCGCCAGCAGTGAGGGCAGGGAAACCGGGGAGCTGTTTTTT	CASSEGRETGELFF
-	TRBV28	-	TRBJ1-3	TGTGCCAGCTCCTACAGGGACACCATATATTTT	CASSYRDTIYF
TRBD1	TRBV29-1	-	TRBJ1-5	TGCAGCGTTGGGATGGAGGGGGCGCGAGAATTT	CSVGMEGAREF
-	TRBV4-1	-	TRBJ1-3	TGCGCCAGCAGCCAAGATAGGAGGGGCTCTGGAAACACCATATATTTT	CASSQDRRGSGNTIYF
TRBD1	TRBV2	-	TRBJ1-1	TGTGCCAGCAGGGCCCCGGGACAGGGAGTGACTGAAGCTTTCTTT	CASRAPGQGVTEAFF
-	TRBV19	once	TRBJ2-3	TGTGCCGTCTCAGACCAGGGCGCAGATACGCAGTATTTT	CAVSDQGADTQYF
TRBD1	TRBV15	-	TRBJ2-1	TGTGCCACCAGCGGGGACAGGGGAAATAATGAGCAGTTCTTC	CATSGDRGNNEQFF
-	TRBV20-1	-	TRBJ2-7	TGCAGTGCCCAGGGAGGAAGCGAGCAGTACTTC	CSAQGGSEQYF
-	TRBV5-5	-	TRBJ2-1	TGTGCCAGCAGCTTGGGCGCCCCAAATGAGCAGTTCTTC	CASSLGAPNEQFF
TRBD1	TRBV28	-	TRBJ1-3	TGTGCCAGCAGTACCCCCGGGACAGGGTCTGGAAACACCATATATTTT	CASSTPGTGSGNTIYF
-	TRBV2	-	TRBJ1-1	TGTGCCAGCACGAGGGAAGGGAACACTGAAGCTTTCTTT	CASTREGNTEAFF